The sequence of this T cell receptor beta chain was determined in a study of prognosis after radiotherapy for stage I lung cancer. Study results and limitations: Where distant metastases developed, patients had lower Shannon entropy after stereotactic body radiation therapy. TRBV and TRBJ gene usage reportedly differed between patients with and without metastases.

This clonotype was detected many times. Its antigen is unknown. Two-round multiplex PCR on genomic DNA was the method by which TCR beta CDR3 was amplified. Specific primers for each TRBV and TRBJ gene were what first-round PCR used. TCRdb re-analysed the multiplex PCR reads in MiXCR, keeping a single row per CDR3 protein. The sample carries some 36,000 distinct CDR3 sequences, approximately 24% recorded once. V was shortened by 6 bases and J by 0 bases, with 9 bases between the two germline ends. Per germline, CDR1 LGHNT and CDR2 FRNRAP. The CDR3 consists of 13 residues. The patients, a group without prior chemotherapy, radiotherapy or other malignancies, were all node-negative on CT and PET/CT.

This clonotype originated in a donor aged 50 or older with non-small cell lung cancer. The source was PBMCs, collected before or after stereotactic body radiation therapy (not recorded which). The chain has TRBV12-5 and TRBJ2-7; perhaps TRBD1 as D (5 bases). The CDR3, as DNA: TGTGCTAGTGGACCTGACAGCTCCTACGAGCAGTACTTC. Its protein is CASGPDSSYEQYF. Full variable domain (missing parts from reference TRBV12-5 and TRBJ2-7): DARVTQTPRHKVTEMGQEVTMRCQPILGHNTVFWYRQTMMQGLELLAYFRNRAPLDDSGMPKDRFSAEMPDATLATLKIQPSEPRDSAVYFCASGPDSSYEQYFGPGTRLTVT.